This entry concerns a single T cell receptor (beta chain). This entry belongs to a study of blood T cell repertoires in COVID-19. Across the study: The study drew acute and convalescent COVID-19 samples from the United States, Italy and Spain. T cells, B-cell-depleted T cells, or PBMCs supplied cDNA or gDNA.

Enrolled through a virtual design, the participants were between about 18 and 89 years of age and came from some 26 US areas. The V gene's germline CDR1 is SGHDN and CDR2 FVKESK. The V segment lost 1 base and the J segment 5 bases; nucleotides outside the gene matches: 4. This CDR3 is built from 14 residues. Sequencing was performed with immunoSEQ multiplex PCR; in TCRdb, only in-frame clones are kept and a portion is missing. The sample records 200,000 to 300,000 clones, around 89% being singletons. The origin of this receptor is a woman between 25 and 40 years old who had recovered from COVID-19. The sample comprised PBMCs or T cells enriched from blood (not recorded which). The rearrangement uses TRBV14 and TRBJ1-2; 7 bases are a match to TRBD1. Here the CDR3 reads CASSQGQGGYGYTF. CDR3 nucleotides: TGTGCCAGCAGCCAAGGGCAGGGGGGTTATGGCTACACCTTC.